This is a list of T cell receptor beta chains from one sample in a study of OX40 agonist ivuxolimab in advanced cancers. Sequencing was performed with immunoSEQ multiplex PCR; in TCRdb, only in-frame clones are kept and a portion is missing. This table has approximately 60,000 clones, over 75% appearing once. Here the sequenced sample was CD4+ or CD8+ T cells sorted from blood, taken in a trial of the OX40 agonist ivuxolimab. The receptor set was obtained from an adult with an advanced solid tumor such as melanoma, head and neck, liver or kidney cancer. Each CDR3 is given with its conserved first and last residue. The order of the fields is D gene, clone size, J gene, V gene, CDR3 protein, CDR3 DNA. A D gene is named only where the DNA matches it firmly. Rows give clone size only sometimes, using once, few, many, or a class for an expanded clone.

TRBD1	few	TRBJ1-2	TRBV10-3	CAIKGGEGGYTF	TGTGCCATCAAAGGGGGCGAAGGTGGCTACACCTTC
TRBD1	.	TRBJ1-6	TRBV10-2	CASRGTGINSPLHF	TGCGCCAGCAGGGGGACAGGAATTAATTCACCCCTCCACTTT
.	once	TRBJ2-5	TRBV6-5	CASSLSGNQETQYF	TGTGCCAGCAGTCTCTCGGGGAACCAAGAGACCCAGTACTTC
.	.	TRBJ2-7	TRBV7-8	CASSSRPRGGLSYEQYF	TGTGCCAGCAGCTCCCGCCCCAGGGGAGGGCTATCCTACGAGCAGTACTTC
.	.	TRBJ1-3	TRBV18	CASSPQQDSDTIYF	TGTGCCAGCTCACCTCAGCAAGACTCGGACACCATATATTTT
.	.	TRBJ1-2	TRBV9	CASSVDPIGNYGYTF	TGTGCCAGCAGCGTAGACCCTATAGGGAACTATGGCTACACCTTC
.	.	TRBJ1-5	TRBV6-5	CASSLMIFQPQHF	TGTGCCAGCAGTTTGATGATTTTTCAGCCCCAGCATTTT
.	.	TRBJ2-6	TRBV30	CAWSHRGSGANVLTF	TGTGCCTGGAGCCACCGGGGCTCTGGGGCCAACGTCCTGACTTTC
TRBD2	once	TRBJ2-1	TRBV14	CASSQDPQRGIDEQFF	TGTGCCAGCAGCCAAGATCCGCAGCGGGGGATCGATGAGCAGTTCTTC
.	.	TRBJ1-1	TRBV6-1	CASNPFGPSGTEAFF	TGTGCCAGCAACCCATTTGGGCCCTCTGGGACTGAAGCTTTCTTT
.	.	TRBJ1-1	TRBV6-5	CASSIKTANTEAFF	TGTGCCAGCAGTATCAAAACAGCGAACACTGAAGCTTTCTTT
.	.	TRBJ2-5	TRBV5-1	CASSSGSQETQYF	TGCGCCAGCAGCTCAGGGAGCCAAGAGACCCAGTACTTC
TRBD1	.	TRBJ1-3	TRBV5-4	CASSLQGGGNTIYF	TGTGCCAGCAGCTTGCAGGGGGGTGGAAACACCATATATTTT
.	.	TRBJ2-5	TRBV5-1	CASSPRTGGETQYF	TGCGCCAGCAGCCCTCGGACTGGGGGAGAGACCCAGTACTTC
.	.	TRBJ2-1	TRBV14	CASSQEAGGEQFF	TGTGCCAGCAGCCAAGAGGCCGGAGGAGAGCAGTTCTTC
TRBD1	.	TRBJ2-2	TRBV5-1	CASSIGTGVTGELFF	TGCGCCAGCAGCATCGGGACAGGGGTGACCGGGGAGCTGTTTTTT
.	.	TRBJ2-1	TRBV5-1	CASRWESSYNEQFF	TGCGCCAGCAGGTGGGAGAGCTCCTACAATGAGCAGTTCTTC
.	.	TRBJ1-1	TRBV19	CASSSGFNTEAFF	TGTGCCAGTAGTTCCGGATTTAACACTGAAGCTTTCTTT
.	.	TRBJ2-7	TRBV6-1	CASSEHSAISHEQYF	TGTGCCAGCAGTGAACATTCGGCTATTTCCCACGAGCAGTACTTC
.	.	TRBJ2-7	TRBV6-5	CASSYGRPGEMYEQYF	TGTGCCAGCAGTTACGGCCGACCGGGAGAGATGTACGAGCAGTACTTC
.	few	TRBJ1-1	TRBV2	CARTPNWEALSEAFF	TGTGCCAGGACACCTAACTGGGAGGCCCTTTCTGAAGCTTTCTTT
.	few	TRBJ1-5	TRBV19	CASEVTAYSNQPQHF	TGTGCCAGTGAGGTGACCGCGTATAGCAATCAGCCCCAGCATTTT
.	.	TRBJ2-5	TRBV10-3	CAISSGAGETQYF	TGTGCCATCAGTTCAGGGGCCGGGGAGACCCAGTACTTC
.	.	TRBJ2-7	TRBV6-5	CASSYATLPYEQYF	TGTGCCAGCAGTTACGCCACACTCCCGTACGAGCAGTACTTC
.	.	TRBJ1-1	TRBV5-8	CASSLVPGRAFF	TGTGCCAGCAGCTTGGTTCCGGGACGAGCTTTCTTT
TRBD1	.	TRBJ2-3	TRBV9	CASSVDPGGLVTDTQYF	TGTGCCAGCAGCGTAGATCCAGGGGGTCTGGTCACGGATACGCAGTATTTT
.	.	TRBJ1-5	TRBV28	CASSLTAQGQPQHF	TGTGCCAGCAGTTTAACCGCGCAGGGCCAGCCCCAGCATTTT
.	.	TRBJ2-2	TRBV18	CASSPFSGELFF	TGTGCCAGCTCACCATTTTCCGGGGAGCTGTTTTTT
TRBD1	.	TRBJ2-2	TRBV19	CASRGERTGDTGELFF	TGTGCCAGTAGGGGGGAAAGGACAGGGGACACCGGGGAGCTGTTTTTT
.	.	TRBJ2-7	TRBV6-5	CASSYSILGSYEQYF	TGTGCCAGCAGTTACTCGATTCTTGGCTCCTACGAGCAGTACTTT
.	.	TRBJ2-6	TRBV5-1	CASSPRAGIGANVLTF	TGCGCCAGCAGCCCACGGGCGGGGATTGGGGCCAACGTCCTGACTTTC
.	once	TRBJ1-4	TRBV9	CASSVDIGGTNEKLFF	TGTGCCAGCAGCGTAGACATAGGGGGGACTAATGAAAAACTGTTTTTT
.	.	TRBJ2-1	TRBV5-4	CASSLEGGPHEQFF	TGTGCCAGCAGCTTAGAGGGGGGCCCCCATGAGCAGTTCTTC
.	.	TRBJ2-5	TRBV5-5	CASSLQGQETQYF	TGTGCCAGCAGCTTACAGGGTCAAGAGACCCAGTACTTC
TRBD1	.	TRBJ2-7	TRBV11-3	CASSRGGAPNEQYF	TGTGCCAGCAGCCGAGGGGGCGCACCCAACGAGCAGTACTTC
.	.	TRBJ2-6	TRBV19	CASSRERASGANVLTF	TGTGCCAGTAGCCGGGAGCGGGCCTCTGGGGCCAACGTCCTGACTTTC
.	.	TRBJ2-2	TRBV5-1	CASSLVGREATGELFF	TGCGCCAGCAGCTTGGTGGGCAGGGAGGCCACCGGGGAGCTGTTTTTT